Following are 24 T cell receptor beta chains from one sample sequenced in a study of memory CD4+ T cells and cytomegalovirus serostatus. Sequenced by immunoSEQ multiplex PCR; TCRdb stores in-frame clones only, minus some. The sample lists about 57,000 clones; approximately 80% were seen once. Single viable CD3+CD4+CD8-CD45RO+ cells were sorted as the memory CD4+ T cells. Specimen: memory CD4+ T cells from blood. The receptor set was obtained from an adult in good health and CMV-seronegative.

The rearrangement joins TRBV15 to TRBJ2-1; the match to TRBD1 covers 12 bases. CDR3 length: 16 amino acids. Per germline, CDR1 LNHNV and CDR2 YYDKDF (reference sequence). Unmatched junction bases numbered 10, after V lost 3 bases and J lost 10 bases. CDR3 nucleotides: TGTGCCACCAGCAGGGTACCTGGGACAGGGGGCATCGAGCAGTTCTTC. It yields the protein CATSRVPGTGGIEQFF. The full variable domain, with the rest looked up from reference TRBV15 and TRBJ2-1, is DAMVIQNPRYQVTQFGKPVTLSCSQTLNHNVMYWYQQKSSQAPKLLFHYYDKDFNNEADTPDNFQSRRPNTSFCFLDIRSPGLGDTAMYLCATSRVPGTGGIEQFFGPGTRLTVL.

The chain carries TRBV7-6 and TRBJ2-2, with a weak D call TRBD2 (5 bases). The CDR3 consists of 10 residues. Between the trimmed V and J ends, which lost 11 bases and 4 bases, there was a span of 5 bases. The germline V gene encodes CDR1 SGHVS and CDR2 FNYEAQ. The CDR3 region has the DNA TGTGCCCTAGCCACCGGGGAGCTGTTTTTT. It yields the protein CALATGELFF. Filled out from reference TRBV7-6 and TRBJ2-2, the complete variable domain reads GAGVSQSPRYKVTKRGQDVALRCDPISGHVSLYWYRQALGQGPEFLTYFNYEAQQDKSGLPNDRFSAERPEGSISTLTIQRTEQRDSAMYRCALATGELFFGEGSRLTVL.

This clone has a handful of counts. The chain combines TRBV19 with TRBJ2-4; D unclear. V lost 5 bases to trimming and J lost 0 bases, with 17 bases between them. The CDR3 sequence is 17 residues long. Germline CDR1 reads LNHDA; CDR2 reads SQIVND (reference sequence). CDR3: CASSQGSTNLAKNIQYF. In DNA, the CDR3 is TGTGCCAGTAGTCAAGGGTCCACCAACCTAGCCAAAAACATTCAGTACTTC.

This chain links TRBV11-2 with TRBJ2-1; 7 bases map to TRBD2. Per the germline V gene, CDR1 is SGHAT and CDR2 is FQNNGV. V was clipped by 3 bases and J by 8 bases; unmatched bases: 10. The CDR3 runs to 15 residues. The CDR3: CASSFGVRERDEQFF. CDR3 nucleotide sequence: TGTGCCAGCAGCTTCGGGGTGCGGGAGAGAGATGAGCAGTTCTTC.

The rearrangement links TRBV2 to TRBJ2-7, with 9 nucleotides matching TRBD2. Germline V gene data show CDR1 as SNHLY and CDR2 as FYNNEI. The CDR3 is 13 residues long. With 5 bases clipped from V and 7 bases from J, the junction kept 6 bases outside the gene matches. CDR3 protein: CASSPSGRFEQYF. DNA of the CDR3: TGTGCCAGCAGTCCAAGCGGGAGGTTTGAGCAGTACTTC.

V and J are TRBV19 and TRBJ2-1; D possibly corresponds to TRBD2 (5 bases). The CDR3 is made up of 16 amino acids. CDR1 and CDR2 from the germline V gene are LNHDA and SQIVND (reference sequence). V lost 2 bases and J 0 bases, leaving 11 bases between the germline ends. CDR3: CASSIRGRLSYNEQFF. The DNA of the CDR3 is TGTGCCAGTAGTATAAGAGGGCGACTCTCCTACAATGAGCAGTTCTTC.

This clone was detected only once. The chain uses TRBV7-2 and TRBJ2-7; D possibly corresponds to TRBD1 (6 bases). CDR3 length: 14 amino acids. Between the trimmed V and J ends, which lost 0 bases and 2 bases, there was a span of 8 bases. The V gene's germline CDR1 is SGHTA and CDR2 FQGNSA. The CDR3 loop is CASSLARDTYEQYF. CDR3 DNA sequence: TGTGCCAGCAGCTTAGCCAGGGACACCTACGAGCAGTACTTC.

This chain connects TRBV7-9 to TRBJ1-4, with D perhaps TRBD1 (5 bases). V lost 5 bases to trimming and J lost 7 bases, with 11 bases between them. CDR1 is SEHNR, CDR2 FQNEAQ, per germline (reference sequence). The CDR3 has 13 amino acids. This CDR3 is CASSGTDSEKLFF. The CDR3 DNA is TGTGCCAGCAGCGGAACAGACAGTGAAAAACTGTTTTTT.

The chain is built from TRBV2 and TRBJ1-2; D remains unclear. This CDR3 has 14 residues. Germline V CDR1 and CDR2: SNHLY, FYNNEI. The V end was cut by 3 bases, the J end by 4 bases, with 12 bases between. CDR3 DNA sequence: TGTGCCAGCAGTGAGGGAGGGTACGTCTATGGCTACACCTTC. It translates to CASSEGGYVYGYTF. The whole variable domain, filled in from reference TRBV2 and TRBJ1-2, reads EPEVTQTPSHQVTQMGQEVILRCVPISNHLYFYWYRQILGQKVEFLVSFYNNEISEKSEIFDDQFSVERPDGSNFTLKIRSTKLEDSAMYFCASSEGGYVYGYTFGSGTRLTVV.

The chain carries TRBV2 and TRBJ2-2; D perhaps matches TRBD2 (5 bases). CDR1 and CDR2 (germline): SNHLY, FYNNEI. V shed 2 bases and J shed 0 bases, with 13 bases lying between them. This CDR3 comprises 17 residues. The CDR3 region is CASSERRGKANTGELFF. CDR3 nucleotide sequence: TGTGCCAGCAGTGAACGTCGGGGTAAAGCGAACACCGGGGAGCTGTTTTTT.

The gene calls are TRBV5-1 and TRBJ2-7; TRBD2 might be the D (7 bases). Germline CDR1 reads SGHRS; CDR2 reads YFSETQ. The CDR3 runs 14 residues. Deletions cut 4 bases from V and 5 bases from J, with 16 bases between. The CDR3 nucleotides read TGCGCCAGCAGCCTCTCGGGGGGCAGTCACGAGCAGTACTTC. Translated, it gives CASSLSGGSHEQYF.

The CDR3 DNA is TGTGCCAGTAGGTCGGGGCTAGCGGGAGCCAAATCCGGGGAGCTGTTTTTT. It encodes CASRSGLAGAKSGELFF. The chain combines TRBV19 with TRBJ2-2; TRBD2 matches 10 bases. This CDR3 spans 17 amino acids. Trimming took 6 bases from V and 6 from J; bases not matched to a gene: 13. From germline, CDR1 is LNHDA and CDR2 SQIVND (reference sequence).

The chain combines TRBV4-2 with TRBJ1-5; D uncertain. CDR1 and CDR2 from the germline V gene are LGHNA and YNFKEQ. The V end lost 0 bases, the J end lost 7 bases, and 19 bases lay between the germline ends. The CDR3 runs 17 residues. In nucleotides, the CDR3 is TGTGCCAGCAGCCAAGATAGCGAGGGTGAGAGTGTACAGCCCCAGCATTTT. This sequence encodes CASSQDSEGESVQPQHF.

The count of this clone is one. The V call is TRBV20-1, the J call TRBJ2-1, with D possibly matching TRBD2 (5 bases). CDR1 DFQATT and CDR2 SNEGSKA come from the germline V gene (reference sequence). CDR3 size: 11 residues. The CDR3 loop reads CSGKDSLEQFF. CDR3 DNA sequence: TGCAGCGGAAAGGACTCGCTGGAGCAGTTCTTC.

The rearrangement links TRBV2 to TRBJ1-2, with D perhaps TRBD1 (6 bases). This CDR3 has 14 residues. Trimming took 8 bases from V and 5 from J, leaving 18 bases between them. Germline loops: CDR1 SNHLY, CDR2 FYNNEI. For the CDR3, the DNA is TGTGCCAGCGGAAAAGACAGGTCGGGGTATGGCTACACCTTC. Translated, it gives CASGKDRSGYGYTF.

The chain recombines TRBV7-2 with TRBJ2-3, with D unclear. The germline V and J ends were trimmed by 0 bases and 0 bases, with 7 bases remaining between them. This CDR3 comprises 15 residues. In germline, CDR1 is SGHTA, CDR2 FQGNSA. Here the CDR3 reads CASSLATSSTDTQYF. CDR3 DNA sequence: TGTGCCAGCAGCTTAGCAACATCTAGCACAGATACGCAGTATTTT.

This chain links TRBV19 with TRBJ1-5; 7 bases agree with TRBD1. Per the germline V gene, CDR1 is LNHDA and CDR2 is SQIVND (reference sequence). This CDR3 comprises 13 residues. V was pared by 8 bases and J by 4 bases, with 5 bases of the junction left unmatched. CDR3 nucleotides: TGTGCCAGTCTGAGGGGGCGGAATCAGCCCCAGCATTTT. Encoded protein: CASLRGRNQPQHF.

The chain recombines TRBV13 with TRBJ1-2, with D hard to call. V gave up 0 bases and J gave up 6 bases, with 11 bases separating them. CDR3 length: 14 amino acids. Germline values: CDR1 PRHDT, CDR2 FYEKMQ (reference sequence). The CDR3 DNA sequence: TGTGCCAGCAGCTTAGGCCCTCGGTCTGATGGCTACACCTTC. It codes for CASSLGPRSDGYTF.

V and J are TRBV28 and TRBJ2-3; no definite D call. Trimming stripped 9 bases from V and 3 bases from J, with 7 bases between. The length of the CDR3 is 11 residues. Germline loops: CDR1 MDHEN, CDR2 SYDVKM. CDR3 nucleotide sequence: TGTGCCAGTGCTCGAACAGATACGCAGTATTTT. This gives the protein CASARTDTQYF.

In DNA, the CDR3 is TGTGCCAGCAGTGAATCCCCCAGGGAATCGCAGTACTTC. Residues: CASSESPRESQYF. The gene calls are TRBV25-1 and TRBJ2-7, with D perhaps TRBD1 (5 bases). Trimming pared 1 base from V and 9 bases from J, leaving 13 bases between. Germline loops: CDR1 MGHDK, CDR2 SYGVNS. This CDR3 spans 13 amino acids.

V and J are TRBV28 and TRBJ2-1; no definite D call. The CDR3 spans 17 residues. The V gene's germline CDR1 is MDHEN and CDR2 SYDVKM. Between the trimmed V and J ends, which lost 5 bases and 0 bases, there was a span of 17 bases. Written as DNA, the CDR3 is TGTGCCAGCAGTCACGAACTTCGGGTGAGCTCCTACAATGAGCAGTTCTTC. Amino acids: CASSHELRVSSYNEQFF. The full variable domain, completed using reference TRBV28 and TRBJ2-1, is DVKVTQSSRYLVKRTGEKVFLECVQDMDHENMFWYRQDPGLGLRLIYFSYDVKMKEKGDIPEGYSVSREKKERFSLILESASTNQTSMYLCASSHELRVSSYNEQFFGPGTRLTVL.

This chain uses TRBV2 with TRBJ2-1, with 15 bases fitting TRBD2. V dropped 6 bases and J dropped 10; count of bases not matched to a gene: 10. Germline lookup yields CDR1 SNHLY and CDR2 FYNNEI. The CDR3 has 16 amino acids. CDR3 region: CASSIPGLAGGGEQFF. CDR3 bases: TGTGCCAGCAGCATACCGGGACTAGCGGGGGGCGGGGAGCAGTTCTTC.

The chain uses TRBV7-2 and TRBJ1-5, with 7 bases fitting TRBD1. Unmatched junction bases numbered 7, after V lost 4 bases and J lost 4 bases. The CDR3 is 15 amino acids. From germline, CDR1 is SGHTA and CDR2 FQGNSA. The CDR3 is CASSSLTGTNQPQHF. DNA for the CDR3: TGTGCCAGCAGCTCTTTGACAGGGACTAATCAGCCCCAGCATTTT.

The sample holds a few counts of this clone. J is TRBJ2-6 and V is TRBV19; the D gene is possibly TRBD2 (6 bases). Trimming removed 3 bases at V and 3 bases at J, with 21 bases between. The CDR3 length is 19 residues. Germline V gene data show CDR1 as LNHDA and CDR2 as SQIVND (reference sequence). As DNA, the CDR3 is TGTGCCAGTAGTATCGGTTGGCGGGGAAAGCGGGTTGGGGCCAACGTCCTGACTTTC. The encoded protein is CASSIGWRGKRVGANVLTF.